The present TCR beta chain was sequenced within a study of shared clonotypes between healthy human individuals. Study-level points and caveats: With few donors, the genetic and exposure-history diversity represented was limited.

Notes on this clone: Its antigen is unidentified.

It was at deep level that the assay was run. Every immunoSEQ plate was one replicate of a subset's evenly spread DNA. Data came from immunoSEQ multiplex PCR; TCRdb stores just in-frame clones and leaves some out. The sample includes around 2.1 million clones, almost 96% seen only once; the top ten take 0.1% to 0.15%. The CDR3 sequence is 15 residues long. Germline V CDR1 and CDR2: SGHDT, YYEEEE. Deletions cut 4 bases from V and 1 base from J, with 14 bases between. This receptor was identified in a man aged 18 to 29 in good health. The chain is built from TRBV5-6 and TRBJ1-1; tentative D call: TRBD1 (5 bases). The material sequenced was naive CD4+ T cells sorted from blood. Subset meaning: CD45RA+ positively selected. The CDR3 is CASSPPWGGNTEAFF. CDR3 nucleotide sequence: TGTGCCAGCAGCCCGCCGTGGGGGGGGAACACTGAAGCTTTCTTT.